This T cell receptor beta chain emerged from a study of cytomegalovirus exposure and HLA in healthy donors. This CDR3 region has 14 residues. The ends were cut back, 5 bases at V and 5 bases at J, with 15 bases in the middle. Germline CDR1 is MNHEY and CDR2 is SVGAGI. Findings of the study overall: Based on reports, TCR beta sequences accurately predicted HLA-A and HLA-B alleles for most subjects. The study designated over 150 TCR beta chains cytomegalovirus-associated.

Comment on this clone: The target antigen is unknown.

The PCR contained 60 Vbeta and 13 Jbeta primers. Generated by immunoSEQ multiplex PCR, the TCRdb table keeps only in-frame clones and is missing some. This sample contains approximately 70,000 clones. The TCR comes from a woman aged 25 to 39 in good health and CMV-seronegative. Sequenced material: PBMCs. The rearrangement uses TRBV6-5 and TRBJ1-2; D call uncertain. The CDR3, as DNA: TGTGCCAGCAGTGGGCGAGCCCCGAAGTATGGCTACACCTTC. This encodes CASSGRAPKYGYTF.